Listed below are T cell receptor beta chains from one sample, sequenced in a study of blood T cell repertoires in COVID-19. Sequencing used immunoSEQ multiplex PCR; TCRdb keeps in-frame clones, though not all of them. The data contain approximately 44,000 clones, about 87% of them singletons. Sample: peripheral blood. The receptors here all came from a woman aged 40 to 50 with acute or convalescent COVID-19. Both conserved end residues are part of each CDR3. The D gene is left open where the match is weak. Not every row has a clone size; where given, it reads once, few, many or a size class.

CDR3 DNA: TGTGCCAGCAGCTTGGCAGCGCCGGCGGCAGGGGGCTACACCTTC
CDR3 protein: CASSLAAPAAGGYTF
clone size: .
D gene: .
V gene: TRBV5-4
J gene: TRBJ1-2

CDR3 DNA: TGCGCCAGCAGCTTGGTGACTCAGGAGGGTAGGTTCTTC
CDR3 protein: CASSLVTQEGRFF
clone size: .
D gene: .
V gene: TRBV5-1
J gene: TRBJ2-1

CDR3 DNA: TGTGCCAGCAGTGAATATAGTCAGCAGGGGGTCTCGGAGACCCAGTACTTC
CDR3 protein: CASSEYSQQGVSETQYF
clone size: .
D gene: TRBD1
V gene: TRBV25-1
J gene: TRBJ2-5

CDR3 DNA: TGTGCCAGCAGTTTATCCCAGGGAGGAGGCATTCAGTACTTC
CDR3 protein: CASSLSQGGGIQYF
clone size: .
D gene: .
V gene: TRBV28
J gene: TRBJ2-4

CDR3 DNA: TGTGCCAGCAGCTTAGAGGGGGGGGCGAATGAGCAGTTCTTC
CDR3 protein: CASSLEGGANEQFF
clone size: .
D gene: .
V gene: TRBV13
J gene: TRBJ2-1

CDR3 DNA: TGCGCCAGCAGCCAAGAGGGAGGGGCCCTACTTACTGAAGCTTTCTTT
CDR3 protein: CASSQEGGALLTEAFF
clone size: .
D gene: .
V gene: TRBV4-3
J gene: TRBJ1-1

CDR3 DNA: TGTGCCAGCAGCCCTCGAAGGACTAGCGCCCAGGTGAACGAGCAGTACTTC
CDR3 protein: CASSPRRTSAQVNEQYF
clone size: .
D gene: TRBD2
V gene: TRBV7-6
J gene: TRBJ2-7

CDR3 DNA: TGTGCCAGCAGTGAATGGAGGGCAGGGGGTGCAGATACGCAGTATTTT
CDR3 protein: CASSEWRAGGADTQYF
clone size: .
D gene: .
V gene: TRBV25-1
J gene: TRBJ2-3

CDR3 DNA: TGTGCCATCAGTGATTCCGGGGGACAGGCGAACACCGGGGAGCTGTTTTTT
CDR3 protein: CAISDSGGQANTGELFF
clone size: .
D gene: TRBD1
V gene: TRBV10-3
J gene: TRBJ2-2

CDR3 DNA: TGTGCCAGCACCTTGGACAGGGGGCGGAGCGAGCAGTACTTC
CDR3 protein: CASTLDRGRSEQYF
clone size: .
D gene: TRBD1
V gene: TRBV6-5
J gene: TRBJ2-7

CDR3 DNA: TGTGCCAGCAGCAAAGACAGGCTGGATAATACGCAGTATTTT
CDR3 protein: CASSKDRLDNTQYF
clone size: .
D gene: .
V gene: TRBV21-1
J gene: TRBJ2-3

CDR3 DNA: TGTGCCAGCAGCTTACTCGTTGGCTTGAACACTGAAGCTTTCTTT
CDR3 protein: CASSLLVGLNTEAFF
clone size: .
D gene: .
V gene: TRBV7-6
J gene: TRBJ1-1

CDR3 DNA: TGTGCCAGCAGCTTAGATAGGGGACTTGAAGCTTTCTTT
CDR3 protein: CASSLDRGLEAFF
clone size: .
D gene: .
V gene: TRBV7-9
J gene: TRBJ1-1

CDR3 DNA: TGTGCCAGCAGCTCAGAACTAGGCTCCTACGAGCAGTACTTC
CDR3 protein: CASSSELGSYEQYF
clone size: .
D gene: .
V gene: TRBV5-4
J gene: TRBJ2-7

CDR3 DNA: TGTGCCAGCAGCCCCCGGGACCTCAGGGGCACTGAAGCTTTCTTT
CDR3 protein: CASSPRDLRGTEAFF
clone size: .
D gene: .
V gene: TRBV28
J gene: TRBJ1-1

CDR3 DNA: TGTGCCAGCAGTATAACCCCCCAGGTCTCCTACGAGCAGTACTTC
CDR3 protein: CASSITPQVSYEQYF
clone size: .
D gene: .
V gene: TRBV27
J gene: TRBJ2-7

CDR3 DNA: TGCGCCAGCAGCCAGCGACTAGCGGGGGAGGGCGGGGAGCTGTTTTTT
CDR3 protein: CASSQRLAGEGGELFF
clone size: once
D gene: TRBD2
V gene: TRBV4-3
J gene: TRBJ2-2

CDR3 DNA: TGTGCCAGCAGCCTCAACAGGGGAGGAAACTATGGCTACACCTTC
CDR3 protein: CASSLNRGGNYGYTF
clone size: .
D gene: TRBD1
V gene: TRBV28
J gene: TRBJ1-2

CDR3 DNA: TGTGCCAGCAGTTTACCCTACAGGGGAGGCTACGAGCAGTACTTC
CDR3 protein: CASSLPYRGGYEQYF
clone size: .
D gene: .
V gene: TRBV28
J gene: TRBJ2-7

CDR3 DNA: TGTGCCAGCAGTGACTCAGTGGGCCCAAATTCACCCCTCCACTTT
CDR3 protein: CASSDSVGPNSPLHF
clone size: .
D gene: .
V gene: TRBV6-4
J gene: TRBJ1-6

CDR3 DNA: TGTGCCAGCAGTGACAGGGCTAACTATGGCTACACCTTC
CDR3 protein: CASSDRANYGYTF
clone size: .
D gene: .
V gene: TRBV6-1
J gene: TRBJ1-2

CDR3 DNA: TGTGCCAGCAGTTTAACGGGAGACGAGCAGTACTTC
CDR3 protein: CASSLTGDEQYF
clone size: .
D gene: .
V gene: TRBV12-3/TRBV12-4
J gene: TRBJ2-7

CDR3 DNA: TGTGCCAGCAAACAGGAGACAGGGGGCCGGGATTTCGGCTACACCTTC
CDR3 protein: CASKQETGGRDFGYTF
clone size: few
D gene: TRBD1
V gene: TRBV28
J gene: TRBJ1-2

CDR3 DNA: TGTGCCAGCAGCCTGTTAACAGGAACGAACACTGAAGCTTTCTTT
CDR3 protein: CASSLLTGTNTEAFF
clone size: once
D gene: .
V gene: TRBV11-2
J gene: TRBJ1-1

CDR3 DNA: TGCGCCAGCAGCCCGCTCCCACAGAGCTCCTATAATTCACCCCTCCACTTT
CDR3 protein: CASSPLPQSSYNSPLHF
clone size: .
D gene: .
V gene: TRBV5-1
J gene: TRBJ1-6

CDR3 DNA: TGTGCCAGCAGCGTAGGGGGAGGAGTAGCCAAAAACATTCAGTACTTC
CDR3 protein: CASSVGGGVAKNIQYF
clone size: .
D gene: .
V gene: TRBV9
J gene: TRBJ2-4

CDR3 DNA: TGTGCGGGGCTGGGCTCCTTGAACACTGAAGCTTTCTTT
CDR3 protein: CAGLGSLNTEAFF
clone size: .
D gene: .
V gene: TRBV28
J gene: TRBJ1-1

CDR3 DNA: TGTGCCAGCAGCTCCAGCCCCGGAGGTAGCGGGGACATTCAGTACTTC
CDR3 protein: CASSSSPGGSGDIQYF
clone size: .
D gene: TRBD2
V gene: TRBV13
J gene: TRBJ2-4

CDR3 DNA: TGTGCCAGTAGCAGGGACAGGAACACCGGGGAGCTGTTTTTT
CDR3 protein: CASSRDRNTGELFF
clone size: .
D gene: TRBD1
V gene: TRBV19
J gene: TRBJ2-2

CDR3 DNA: TGTGCCAGCAGCCAAAACCCCGCCGGACAGGGCTCCTACGAGCAGTACTTC
CDR3 protein: CASSQNPAGQGSYEQYF
clone size: .
D gene: TRBD1
V gene: TRBV7-2
J gene: TRBJ2-7

CDR3 DNA: TGTGCCAGTAGTCCCAGGGGAAGAGGCACTGAAGCTTTCTTT
CDR3 protein: CASSPRGRGTEAFF
clone size: .
D gene: .
V gene: TRBV19
J gene: TRBJ1-1

CDR3 DNA: TGTGCCTGGAGTGGGACTAGCCGGTATCACGGGGAGCTGTTTTTT
CDR3 protein: CAWSGTSRYHGELFF
clone size: .
D gene: TRBD2
V gene: TRBV30
J gene: TRBJ2-2

CDR3 DNA: TGTGCCAGCAGCTTTACAGGGGAGGACATTCAGTACTTC
CDR3 protein: CASSFTGEDIQYF
clone size: .
D gene: .
V gene: TRBV5-4
J gene: TRBJ2-4

CDR3 DNA: TGTGCCATCAGTGATTCTGGCGGGAGGTGGGCAGATACGCAGTATTTT
CDR3 protein: CAISDSGGRWADTQYF
clone size: once
D gene: TRBD2
V gene: TRBV10-3
J gene: TRBJ2-3

CDR3 DNA: TGCGCCAGCAGCTCGGAGACAGGTTATAATTCACCCCTCCACTTT
CDR3 protein: CASSSETGYNSPLHF
clone size: .
D gene: .
V gene: TRBV5-1
J gene: TRBJ1-6

CDR3 DNA: TGCGCCAGCAGCTTGGCTGCAGAGAACACCGGGGAGCTGTTTTTT
CDR3 protein: CASSLAAENTGELFF
clone size: .
D gene: .
V gene: TRBV5-1
J gene: TRBJ2-2

CDR3 DNA: TGTGCCAGCAGCTTGGCCGTGACAGGGGTCTCCTACGAGCAGTACTTC
CDR3 protein: CASSLAVTGVSYEQYF
clone size: .
D gene: TRBD1
V gene: TRBV5-8
J gene: TRBJ2-7

CDR3 DNA: TGTGCCAGCAGTTTACCGGGTGAAGGCTACACCTTC
CDR3 protein: CASSLPGEGYTF
clone size: .
D gene: .
V gene: TRBV28
J gene: TRBJ1-2

CDR3 DNA: TGTGCCAGCAGTGAAGCCCATCGAGGAAAACTGTTTTTT
CDR3 protein: CASSEAHRGKLFF
clone size: .
D gene: .
V gene: TRBV2
J gene: TRBJ1-4

CDR3 DNA: TGTGCCAGTAGTACATCCGCGGGGGGCGGAAGTGAGCAGTTCTTC
CDR3 protein: CASSTSAGGGSEQFF
clone size: once
D gene: TRBD2
V gene: TRBV19
J gene: TRBJ2-1

CDR3 DNA: TGTGCCAGCTCACCACCGGAGCGGCGGGGCACAGATACGCAGTATTTT
CDR3 protein: CASSPPERRGTDTQYF
clone size: .
D gene: .
V gene: TRBV18
J gene: TRBJ2-3

CDR3 DNA: TGTGCCAGCAGCTTGGACAGGGGGGCGTATGAAAAACTGTTTTTT
CDR3 protein: CASSLDRGAYEKLFF
clone size: .
D gene: TRBD1
V gene: TRBV7-6
J gene: TRBJ1-4

CDR3 DNA: TGTGCCAGCAGAAGGACAGGGGATCAGCCCCAGCATTTT
CDR3 protein: CASRRTGDQPQHF
clone size: .
D gene: TRBD1
V gene: TRBV2
J gene: TRBJ1-5

CDR3 DNA: TGTGCCAGCAGCGTAGATGGACAGGGGAGAGGGGAGCTGTTTTTT
CDR3 protein: CASSVDGQGRGELFF
clone size: .
D gene: TRBD1
V gene: TRBV9
J gene: TRBJ2-2

CDR3 DNA: TGTGCCACCGAGGGGGCTAATCGGGCTGGGGCCAACGTCCTGACTTTC
CDR3 protein: CATEGANRAGANVLTF
clone size: .
D gene: TRBD1
V gene: TRBV24-1
J gene: TRBJ2-6

CDR3 DNA: TGCGCCAGCAGCTTCACGATCTCCGGGACTAGCGGGACCCTAGCCAAAAACATTCAGTACTTC
CDR3 protein: CASSFTISGTSGTLAKNIQYF
clone size: .
D gene: TRBD2
V gene: TRBV5-1
J gene: TRBJ2-4

CDR3 DNA: TGTGCCAGCAGCCCGGGGGGGCCGAAAGAGACCCAGTACTTC
CDR3 protein: CASSPGGPKETQYF
clone size: .
D gene: TRBD2
V gene: TRBV28
J gene: TRBJ2-5

CDR3 DNA: TGTGCCAGCAGTTTATCGACAGGGGGCGCGGAGACCCAGTACTTC
CDR3 protein: CASSLSTGGAETQYF
clone size: .
D gene: TRBD1
V gene: TRBV28
J gene: TRBJ2-5

CDR3 DNA: TGTGCCAGTAGCTCCGCCGGGACAGGGGGACTAGAGACCCAGTACTTC
CDR3 protein: CASSSAGTGGLETQYF
clone size: .
D gene: TRBD1
V gene: TRBV19
J gene: TRBJ2-5

CDR3 DNA: TGTGCCAGCAGCTCGACAGGGATGAACACTGAAGCTTTCTTT
CDR3 protein: CASSSTGMNTEAFF
clone size: once
D gene: TRBD1
V gene: TRBV11-2
J gene: TRBJ1-1

CDR3 DNA: TGCGCCAGCAGGCCCGGGACAGGACCTTATAGCAATCAGCCCCAGCATTTT
CDR3 protein: CASRPGTGPYSNQPQHF
clone size: .
D gene: TRBD1
V gene: TRBV4-1
J gene: TRBJ1-5

CDR3 DNA: TGTGCCAGCAGCCTCCTGGGAGGCGAGATTCAAAGGAAACTGTTTTTT
CDR3 protein: CASSLLGGEIQRKLFF
clone size: .
D gene: .
V gene: TRBV7-2
J gene: TRBJ1-4

CDR3 DNA: TGTGCCAGCAGTAAAGGACAGGGGATGAACACTGAAGCTTTCTTT
CDR3 protein: CASSKGQGMNTEAFF
clone size: .
D gene: TRBD1
V gene: TRBV27
J gene: TRBJ1-1

CDR3 DNA: TGCGCCAGCTCAGGGGGATATGGAAACACCATATATTTT
CDR3 protein: CASSGGYGNTIYF
clone size: .
D gene: TRBD1
V gene: TRBV10-1
J gene: TRBJ1-3

CDR3 DNA: TGTGCCAGCAGCTCTCGACAGGGGGCTTCCTACAATGAGCAGTTCTTC
CDR3 protein: CASSSRQGASYNEQFF
clone size: few
D gene: TRBD1
V gene: TRBV11-3
J gene: TRBJ2-1

CDR3 DNA: TGTGCCAGCAGTCGGACAGGGGGCTATCAGCCCCAGCATTTT
CDR3 protein: CASSRTGGYQPQHF
clone size: .
D gene: TRBD1
V gene: TRBV2
J gene: TRBJ1-5

CDR3 DNA: TGCGCCAGCAGCCTCCGACAGGGGAGCCCCGGGGAGCTGTTTTTT
CDR3 protein: CASSLRQGSPGELFF
clone size: .
D gene: TRBD1
V gene: TRBV5-1
J gene: TRBJ2-2